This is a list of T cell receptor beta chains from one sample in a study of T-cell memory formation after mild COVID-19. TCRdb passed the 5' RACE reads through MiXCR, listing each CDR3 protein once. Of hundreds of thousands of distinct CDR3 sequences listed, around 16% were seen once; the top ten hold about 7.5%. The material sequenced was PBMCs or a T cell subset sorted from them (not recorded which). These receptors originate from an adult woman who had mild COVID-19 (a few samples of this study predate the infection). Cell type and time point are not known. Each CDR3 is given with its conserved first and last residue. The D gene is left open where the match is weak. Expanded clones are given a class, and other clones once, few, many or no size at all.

cdr3_nt: TGTGCCAGCAGTGAAGGACGGGTTCACGAGGGCTACACCTTC
cdr3_aa: CASSEGRVHEGYTF
clone_size: -
d_call: -
j_call: TRBJ1-2
v_call: TRBV2

cdr3_nt: TGCGCCAGCAGCCAAGATCTAGCGGGAGGGACGACAGAGACCCAGTACTTC
cdr3_aa: CASSQDLAGGTTETQYF
clone_size: -
d_call: TRBD2
j_call: TRBJ2-5
v_call: TRBV4-3

cdr3_nt: TGCAGTGCTAAACCAACGGGCGAATTCAATCAGCCCCAGCATTTT
cdr3_aa: CSAKPTGEFNQPQHF
clone_size: many
d_call: -
j_call: TRBJ1-5
v_call: TRBV20-1

cdr3_nt: TGCGCCAGCAGCGATGGGACAGGGGGCTACGAGCAGTACTTC
cdr3_aa: CASSDGTGGYEQYF
clone_size: -
d_call: TRBD1
j_call: TRBJ2-7
v_call: TRBV5-1

cdr3_nt: TGTGCCAGCAGTTTCGGGCAGGGCATCGAGCAGTACTTC
cdr3_aa: CASSFGQGIEQYF
clone_size: -
d_call: -
j_call: TRBJ2-7
v_call: TRBV27

cdr3_nt: TGTGCCAGCAGCCCGAGGGACAGGGGAATAATGAACACTGAAGCTTTCTTT
cdr3_aa: CASSPRDRGIMNTEAFF
clone_size: -
d_call: TRBD1
j_call: TRBJ1-1
v_call: TRBV7-8

cdr3_nt: TGTGCCAGCAGCTTTCCTGCCGGTGAGCAGTTCTTC
cdr3_aa: CASSFPAGEQFF
clone_size: -
d_call: -
j_call: TRBJ2-1
v_call: TRBV7-9

cdr3_nt: TGTGCCATCAGGGCGGCAGGGATACCCTACGAGCAGTACTTC
cdr3_aa: CAIRAAGIPYEQYF
clone_size: many
d_call: -
j_call: TRBJ2-7
v_call: TRBV10-3

cdr3_nt: TGCGCCAGCAGCCACATGGACAGGGAGACAGATACGCAGTATTTT
cdr3_aa: CASSHMDRETDTQYF
clone_size: -
d_call: TRBD1
j_call: TRBJ2-3
v_call: TRBV5-1

cdr3_nt: TGTGCCAGCAGGTTACAGGGTCCGAACACCGGGGAGCTGTTTTTT
cdr3_aa: CASRLQGPNTGELFF
clone_size: -
d_call: -
j_call: TRBJ2-2
v_call: TRBV2

cdr3_nt: TGTGCCAGCAGACGGGACAGGGCTGAGCAGTTCTTC
cdr3_aa: CASRRDRAEQFF
clone_size: few
d_call: TRBD1
j_call: TRBJ2-1
v_call: TRBV12-3/TRBV12-4

cdr3_nt: TGTGCCACCAAGGCCTCGATGGGTGAGCAGTTCTTC
cdr3_aa: CATKASMGEQFF
clone_size: few
d_call: -
j_call: TRBJ2-1
v_call: TRBV24-1

cdr3_nt: TGTGCCAGCCCCGTTCTGGGGGGATTTACAGATACGCAGTATTTT
cdr3_aa: CASPVLGGFTDTQYF
clone_size: -
d_call: -
j_call: TRBJ2-3
v_call: TRBV12-3/TRBV12-4

cdr3_nt: TGTGCCAGCAGAACCCAGGGGGCGCGGGAGCAGTACTTC
cdr3_aa: CASRTQGAREQYF
clone_size: once
d_call: TRBD1
j_call: TRBJ2-7
v_call: TRBV9

cdr3_nt: TGTGCCAGCTGCGGGGGGGAGGGAGATACGCAGTATTTT
cdr3_aa: CASCGGEGDTQYF
clone_size: few
d_call: TRBD2
j_call: TRBJ2-3
v_call: TRBV2

cdr3_nt: TGTGCCAGCAGCTATAATATCGGGTCGGAGACCCAGTACTTC
cdr3_aa: CASSYNIGSETQYF
clone_size: -
d_call: -
j_call: TRBJ2-5
v_call: TRBV7-2

cdr3_nt: TGTGCCAGCAGCCAAGATTGGAGGACAGCTTTTAACACTGAAGCTTTCTTT
cdr3_aa: CASSQDWRTAFNTEAFF
clone_size: -
d_call: -
j_call: TRBJ1-1
v_call: TRBV3-1

cdr3_nt: TGCGCCAGCAGCTTGGGAGGGGGAAACATTCAGTACTTC
cdr3_aa: CASSLGGGNIQYF
clone_size: many
d_call: -
j_call: TRBJ2-4
v_call: TRBV7-2

cdr3_nt: TGTGCCACCAGTGTTGGGGGTGGCACTGAAGCTTTCTTT
cdr3_aa: CATSVGGGTEAFF
clone_size: -
d_call: -
j_call: TRBJ1-1
v_call: TRBV24-1

cdr3_nt: TGTGCCGCTCGGGGAAAAGGGAGCTATGGCTACACCTTC
cdr3_aa: CAARGKGSYGYTF
clone_size: few
d_call: -
j_call: TRBJ1-2
v_call: TRBV12-3/TRBV12-4

cdr3_nt: TGTGCCAGCAGCGAGGGACAGGCATCCTACAATGAGCAGTTCTTC
cdr3_aa: CASSEGQASYNEQFF
clone_size: -
d_call: TRBD1
j_call: TRBJ2-1
v_call: TRBV12-3/TRBV12-4

cdr3_nt: TGCAGCGTCCCCACTAGCGGGAGTATCTACGAGCAGTACTTC
cdr3_aa: CSVPTSGSIYEQYF
clone_size: -
d_call: TRBD2
j_call: TRBJ2-7
v_call: TRBV29-1

cdr3_nt: TGCGCCAGCAGCCAAGCGGACAGGCTGAACACTGAAGCTTTCTTT
cdr3_aa: CASSQADRLNTEAFF
clone_size: few
d_call: TRBD1
j_call: TRBJ1-1
v_call: TRBV4-3

cdr3_nt: TGTGCCTGGAGTCCGACAGGGGCTGGGGCCAACGTCCTGACTTTC
cdr3_aa: CAWSPTGAGANVLTF
clone_size: -
d_call: TRBD1
j_call: TRBJ2-6
v_call: TRBV30

cdr3_nt: TGCAGCGTTGATATAGGGGACTACAATGAGCAGTTCTTC
cdr3_aa: CSVDIGDYNEQFF
clone_size: -
d_call: -
j_call: TRBJ2-1
v_call: TRBV29-1

cdr3_nt: TGTGCCAGCAGTTACTCCTCGGTTGGTCAGCCCCAGCATTTT
cdr3_aa: CASSYSSVGQPQHF
clone_size: -
d_call: -
j_call: TRBJ1-5
v_call: TRBV6-2/TRBV6-3

cdr3_nt: TGTGCCAGCAGCTCCCCGGGGGCGCATGTCTACGAGCAGTACTTC
cdr3_aa: CASSSPGAHVYEQYF
clone_size: -
d_call: -
j_call: TRBJ2-7
v_call: TRBV6-5

cdr3_nt: TGTGCCAGCAGTGGTGACAGACGAGAGACCCAGTACTTC
cdr3_aa: CASSGDRRETQYF
clone_size: -
d_call: -
j_call: TRBJ2-5
v_call: TRBV2

cdr3_nt: TGTGCCAGCAGTCCAGGGGGCTTGAGGAATGAGCAGTTCTTC
cdr3_aa: CASSPGGLRNEQFF
clone_size: -
d_call: TRBD1
j_call: TRBJ2-1
v_call: TRBV6-6

cdr3_nt: TGTGCCAGCAGTGAACAAGTAGCGGGGCCTTACGAGCAGTACTTC
cdr3_aa: CASSEQVAGPYEQYF
clone_size: few
d_call: TRBD2
j_call: TRBJ2-7
v_call: TRBV6-1

cdr3_nt: TGTGCCTGGAAACTCTGGGGGGGTAGGACTGAAGCTTTCTTT
cdr3_aa: CAWKLWGGRTEAFF
clone_size: few
d_call: -
j_call: TRBJ1-1
v_call: TRBV30

cdr3_nt: TGCGCCAGCAGCCAAGGACCCCGACTTGATGAAAAACTGTTTTTT
cdr3_aa: CASSQGPRLDEKLFF
clone_size: -
d_call: -
j_call: TRBJ1-4
v_call: TRBV4-1

cdr3_nt: TGTGCCAGCAGCTTAACGACGACAGGGCGACCCTACGAGCAGTACTTC
cdr3_aa: CASSLTTTGRPYEQYF
clone_size: -
d_call: TRBD1
j_call: TRBJ2-7
v_call: TRBV5-6

cdr3_nt: TGTGCCTGGAGAGTCACCGGGGTATTGTGGTCCTACAATGAGCAGTTCTTC
cdr3_aa: CAWRVTGVLWSYNEQFF
clone_size: -
d_call: -
j_call: TRBJ2-1
v_call: TRBV30

cdr3_nt: TGTGCTAGTGGTTTGAGGTACACCGGGGAGCTGTTTTTT
cdr3_aa: CASGLRYTGELFF
clone_size: few
d_call: -
j_call: TRBJ2-2
v_call: TRBV12-5

cdr3_nt: TGTGCCATCATGGGCAAGGATCCCAACACCGGGGAGCTGTTTTTT
cdr3_aa: CAIMGKDPNTGELFF
clone_size: -
d_call: -
j_call: TRBJ2-2
v_call: TRBV6-2/TRBV6-3

cdr3_nt: TGCAGTGCTAGAGATCTACGGGGGCCAGGGCAGGAAGCTTTCTTT
cdr3_aa: CSARDLRGPGQEAFF
clone_size: few
d_call: -
j_call: TRBJ1-1
v_call: TRBV20-1

cdr3_nt: TGCAGTGCTAGCTCATCGCTGGACACAGATACGCAGTATTTT
cdr3_aa: CSASSSLDTDTQYF
clone_size: many
d_call: -
j_call: TRBJ2-3
v_call: TRBV20-1

cdr3_nt: TGTGCCAGCAGCTCGACCGGGACCCCCGGGGACACCATATATTTT
cdr3_aa: CASSSTGTPGDTIYF
clone_size: -
d_call: -
j_call: TRBJ1-3
v_call: TRBV7-6

cdr3_nt: TGTGCCAGCTCACCAGACAGGGGGGCTTACAATGAGCAGTTCTTC
cdr3_aa: CASSPDRGAYNEQFF
clone_size: few
d_call: TRBD1
j_call: TRBJ2-1
v_call: TRBV18

cdr3_nt: TGTGCCAGCAGCGTAGGGGCAGGACAGGGGGCTGACAATGAGCAGTTCTTC
cdr3_aa: CASSVGAGQGADNEQFF
clone_size: few
d_call: TRBD1
j_call: TRBJ2-1
v_call: TRBV9

cdr3_nt: TGCGCCAGCAGTCAGCAAACGACAGGGAGAAACACTGAAGCTTTCTTT
cdr3_aa: CASSQQTTGRNTEAFF
clone_size: -
d_call: TRBD1
j_call: TRBJ1-1
v_call: TRBV23-1

cdr3_nt: TGCGCCAGCAGCTTGGCCGGGATCCCCATCCAAAACTATGGCTACACCTTC
cdr3_aa: CASSLAGIPIQNYGYTF
clone_size: few
d_call: -
j_call: TRBJ1-2
v_call: TRBV5-1

cdr3_nt: TGTGCCAGCTCACCGGCGACGAACACCGGGGAGCTGTTTTTT
cdr3_aa: CASSPATNTGELFF
clone_size: few
d_call: -
j_call: TRBJ2-2
v_call: TRBV18

cdr3_nt: TGTGCCACCAGTGATACCGTCAACACTGAAGCTTTCTTT
cdr3_aa: CATSDTVNTEAFF
clone_size: few
d_call: -
j_call: TRBJ1-1
v_call: TRBV24-1

cdr3_nt: TGCAGTGCTAGAACCCGGGGCAGGGGCCCCGGTAGGGAAGCTTTCTTT
cdr3_aa: CSARTRGRGPGREAFF
clone_size: few
d_call: -
j_call: TRBJ1-1
v_call: TRBV20-1

cdr3_nt: TGTGCCACCAGTTCTATCCGCGGTACGCAGTATTTT
cdr3_aa: CATSSIRGTQYF
clone_size: -
d_call: -
j_call: TRBJ2-3
v_call: TRBV24-1

cdr3_nt: TGCAGTTTCTCTCGAGGGGCGGACGAGCAGTACTTC
cdr3_aa: CSFSRGADEQYF
clone_size: few
d_call: -
j_call: TRBJ2-7
v_call: TRBV20-1